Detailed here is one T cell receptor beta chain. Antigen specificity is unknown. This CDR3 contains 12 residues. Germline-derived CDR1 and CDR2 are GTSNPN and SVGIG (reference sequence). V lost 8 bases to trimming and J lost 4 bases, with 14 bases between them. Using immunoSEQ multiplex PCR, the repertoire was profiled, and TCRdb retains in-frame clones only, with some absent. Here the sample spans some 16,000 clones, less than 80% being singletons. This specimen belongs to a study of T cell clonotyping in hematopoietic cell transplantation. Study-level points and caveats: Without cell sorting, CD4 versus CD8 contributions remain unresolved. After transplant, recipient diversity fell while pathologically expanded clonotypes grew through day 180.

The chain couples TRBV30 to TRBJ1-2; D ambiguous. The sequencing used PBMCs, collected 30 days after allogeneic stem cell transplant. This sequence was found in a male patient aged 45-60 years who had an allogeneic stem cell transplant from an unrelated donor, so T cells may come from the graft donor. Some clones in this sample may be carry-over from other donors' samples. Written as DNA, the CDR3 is TGTGCCGGTCTGCTTGGAAGCTATGGCTACACCTTC. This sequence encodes CAGLLGSYGYTF.